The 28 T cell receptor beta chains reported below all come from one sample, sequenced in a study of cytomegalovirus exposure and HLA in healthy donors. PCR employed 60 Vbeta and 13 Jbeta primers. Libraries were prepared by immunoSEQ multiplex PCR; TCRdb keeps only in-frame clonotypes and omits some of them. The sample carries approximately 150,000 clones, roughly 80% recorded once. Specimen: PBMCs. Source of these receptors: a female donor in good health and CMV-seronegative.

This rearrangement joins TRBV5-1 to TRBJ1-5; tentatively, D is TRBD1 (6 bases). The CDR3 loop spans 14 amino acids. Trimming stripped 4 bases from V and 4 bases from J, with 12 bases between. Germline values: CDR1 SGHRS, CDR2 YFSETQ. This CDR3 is CASSEGTPNQPQHF. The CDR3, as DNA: TGCGCCAGCAGCGAAGGGACACCAAATCAGCCCCAGCATTTT.

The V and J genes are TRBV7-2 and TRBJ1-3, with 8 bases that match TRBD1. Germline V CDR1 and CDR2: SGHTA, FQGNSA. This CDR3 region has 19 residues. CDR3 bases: TGTGCTCTTCTACGATCCGGACAGGGTGCTTTCGTGATTGGAAACACCATATATTTT. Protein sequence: CALLRSGQGAFVIGNTIYF.

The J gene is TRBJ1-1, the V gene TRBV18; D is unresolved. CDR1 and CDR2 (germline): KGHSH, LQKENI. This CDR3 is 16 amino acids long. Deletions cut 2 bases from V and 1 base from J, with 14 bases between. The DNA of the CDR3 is TGTGCCAGCTCACCAAAGGCAGGCCCCTCGAACACTGAAGCTTTCTTT. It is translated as CASSPKAGPSNTEAFF.

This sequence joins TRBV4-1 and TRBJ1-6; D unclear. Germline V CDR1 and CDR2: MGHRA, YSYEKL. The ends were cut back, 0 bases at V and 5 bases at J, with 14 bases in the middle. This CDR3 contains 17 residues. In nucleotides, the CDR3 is TGCGCCAGCAGCCAAGATCCCCCAGAGGATAATAATTCACCCCTCCACTTT. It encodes CASSQDPPEDNNSPLHF.

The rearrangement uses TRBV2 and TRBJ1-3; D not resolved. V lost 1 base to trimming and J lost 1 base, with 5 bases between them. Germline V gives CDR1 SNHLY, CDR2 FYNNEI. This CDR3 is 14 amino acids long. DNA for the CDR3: TGTGCCAGCAGTGAAGAAGCTTCTGGAAACACCATATATTTT. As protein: CASSEEASGNTIYF. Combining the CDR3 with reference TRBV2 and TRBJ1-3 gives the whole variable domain EPEVTQTPSHQVTQMGQEVILRCVPISNHLYFYWYRQILGQKVEFLVSFYNNEISEKSEIFDDQFSVERPDGSNFTLKIRSTKLEDSAMYFCASSEEASGNTIYFGEGSWLTVV.

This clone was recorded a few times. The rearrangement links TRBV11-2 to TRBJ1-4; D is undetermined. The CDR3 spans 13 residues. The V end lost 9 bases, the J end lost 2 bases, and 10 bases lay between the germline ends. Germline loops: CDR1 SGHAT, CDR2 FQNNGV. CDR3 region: CASSVETNEKLFF. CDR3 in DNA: TGTGCCAGTTCGGTGGAGACTAATGAAAAACTGTTTTTT.

The DNA of the CDR3 is TGTGCCATCAGTAGACTAGCGGGGGGGCGGATAGATACGCAGTATTTT. This codes for CAISRLAGGRIDTQYF. The V call is TRBV10-3, the J call TRBJ2-3; 14 positions match TRBD2. The trim removed 5 bases at V and 5 bases at J, leaving 6 bases unmatched. This CDR3 has 16 amino acids. CDR1 ENHRY and CDR2 SYGVKD come from the germline V gene.

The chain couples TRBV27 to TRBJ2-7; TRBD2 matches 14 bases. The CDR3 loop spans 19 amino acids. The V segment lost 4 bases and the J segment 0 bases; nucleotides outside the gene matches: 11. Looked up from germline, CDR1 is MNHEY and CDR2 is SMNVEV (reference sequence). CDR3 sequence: CASSYPRGLAGVSSYEQYF. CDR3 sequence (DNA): TGTGCCAGCAGTTATCCCCGGGGACTAGCGGGAGTAAGCTCCTACGAGCAGTACTTC.

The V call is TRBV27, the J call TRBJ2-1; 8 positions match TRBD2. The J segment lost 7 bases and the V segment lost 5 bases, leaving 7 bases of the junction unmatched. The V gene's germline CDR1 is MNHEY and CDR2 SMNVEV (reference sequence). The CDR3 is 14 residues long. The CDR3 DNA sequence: TGTGCCAGCAGTCCGGGGGGGCCTAGGAATGAGCAGTTCTTC. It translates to CASSPGGPRNEQFF.

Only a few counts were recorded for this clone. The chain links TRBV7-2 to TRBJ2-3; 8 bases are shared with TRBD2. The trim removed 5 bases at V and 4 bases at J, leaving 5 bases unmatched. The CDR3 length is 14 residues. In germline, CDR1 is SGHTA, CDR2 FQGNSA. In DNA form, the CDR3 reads TGTGCCAGCAGCACTGGACTAGCCTCAGATACGCAGTATTTT. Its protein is CASSTGLASDTQYF. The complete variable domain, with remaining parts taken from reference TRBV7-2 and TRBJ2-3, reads GAGVSQSPSNKVTEKGKDVELRCDPISGHTALYWYRQSLGQGLEFLIYFQGNSAPDKSGLPSDRFSAERTGGSVSTLTIQRTQQEDSAVYLCASSTGLASDTQYFGPGTRLTVL.

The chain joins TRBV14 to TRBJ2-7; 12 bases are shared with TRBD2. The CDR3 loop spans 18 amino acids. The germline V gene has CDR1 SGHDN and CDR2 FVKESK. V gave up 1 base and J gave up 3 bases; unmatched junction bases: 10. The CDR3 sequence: CASSQASRGLAGLYEQYF. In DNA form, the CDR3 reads TGTGCCAGCAGCCAAGCCTCTCGAGGACTAGCGGGACTCTACGAGCAGTACTTC.

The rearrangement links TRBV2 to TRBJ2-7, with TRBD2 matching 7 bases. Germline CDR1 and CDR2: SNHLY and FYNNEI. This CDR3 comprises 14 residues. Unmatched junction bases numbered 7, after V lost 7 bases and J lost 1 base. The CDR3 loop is CASNRGGGSYEQYF. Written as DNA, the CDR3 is TGTGCCAGCAACCGCGGCGGGGGTTCCTACGAGCAGTACTTC.

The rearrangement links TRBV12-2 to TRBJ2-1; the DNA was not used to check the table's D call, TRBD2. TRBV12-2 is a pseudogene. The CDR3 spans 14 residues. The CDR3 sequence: CASRSTSWVAKQFF. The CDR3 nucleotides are TGTGCAAGTCGCTCCACCTCTTGGGTAGCGAAGCAGTTCTTC.

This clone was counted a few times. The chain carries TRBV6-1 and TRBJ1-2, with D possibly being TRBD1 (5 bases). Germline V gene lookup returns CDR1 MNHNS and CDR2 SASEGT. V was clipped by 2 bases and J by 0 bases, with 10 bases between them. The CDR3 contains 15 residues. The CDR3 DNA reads TGTGCCAGCAGTGAATTCACAGGCCCTAACTATGGCTACACCTTC. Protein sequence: CASSEFTGPNYGYTF.

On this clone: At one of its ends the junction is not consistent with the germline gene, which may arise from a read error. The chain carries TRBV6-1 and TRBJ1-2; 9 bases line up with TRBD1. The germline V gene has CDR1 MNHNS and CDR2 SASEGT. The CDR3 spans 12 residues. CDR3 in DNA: TGTGCCAGCAGTCCGAAAACGGACAGGGGAGACTTC. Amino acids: CASSPKTDRGDF.

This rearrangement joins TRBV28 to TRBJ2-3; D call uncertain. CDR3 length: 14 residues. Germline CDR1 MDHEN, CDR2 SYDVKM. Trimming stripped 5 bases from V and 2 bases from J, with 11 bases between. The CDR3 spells CASSPPPPTDTQYF. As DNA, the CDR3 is TGTGCCAGCAGTCCTCCCCCCCCCACAGATACGCAGTATTTT.

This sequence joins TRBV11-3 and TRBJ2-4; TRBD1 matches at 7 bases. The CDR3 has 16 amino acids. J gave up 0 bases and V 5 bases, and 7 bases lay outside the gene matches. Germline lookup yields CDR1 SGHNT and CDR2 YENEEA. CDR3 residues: CASSLSDRVAKNIQYF. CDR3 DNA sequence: TGTGCCAGCAGCCTCTCCGACAGGGTAGCCAAAAACATTCAGTACTTC. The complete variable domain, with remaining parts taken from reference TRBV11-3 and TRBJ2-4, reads EAGVVQSPRYKIIEKKQPVAFWCNPISGHNTLYWYLQNLGQGPELLIRYENEEAVDDSQLPKDRFSAERLKGVDSTLKIQPAELGDSAVYLCASSLSDRVAKNIQYFGAGTRLSVL.

DNA for the CDR3: TGTGCCAGCAGCTGGGACAGGCCTAATGAAAAACTGTTTTTT. It yields the protein CASSWDRPNEKLFF. The chain employs TRBV7-2 and TRBJ1-4, with TRBD1 matching over 8 bases. This CDR3 is built from 14 residues. Germline CDR1 SGHTA, CDR2 FQGNSA. V trimming: 4 bases; J trimming: 3 bases; junction bases outside the gene matches: 1. The whole variable domain, filled in from reference TRBV7-2 and TRBJ1-4, reads GAGVSQSPSNKVTEKGKDVELRCDPISGHTALYWYRQSLGQGLEFLIYFQGNSAPDKSGLPSDRFSAERTGGSVSTLTIQRTQQEDSAVYLCASSWDRPNEKLFFGSGTQLSVL.

CDR3 amino acids: CASSLYGTEAYSSGYTF. The CDR3 coding sequence is TGTGCCAGCAGCTTGTACGGGACAGAGGCATATTCCAGCGGCTACACCTTC. The chain uses TRBV5-6 and TRBJ1-2, with 7 nucleotides matching TRBD1. The J segment lost 8 bases and the V segment lost 1 base, leaving 17 bases of the junction unmatched. Germline CDR1 and CDR2: SGHDT and YYEEEE. The CDR3 spans 17 residues.

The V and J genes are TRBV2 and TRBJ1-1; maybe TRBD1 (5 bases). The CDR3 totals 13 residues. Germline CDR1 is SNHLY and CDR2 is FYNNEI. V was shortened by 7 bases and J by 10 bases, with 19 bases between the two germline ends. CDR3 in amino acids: CASMRGGINGAFF. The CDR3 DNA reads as TGTGCCAGCATGAGGGGAGGGATTAACGGAGCTTTCTTT.

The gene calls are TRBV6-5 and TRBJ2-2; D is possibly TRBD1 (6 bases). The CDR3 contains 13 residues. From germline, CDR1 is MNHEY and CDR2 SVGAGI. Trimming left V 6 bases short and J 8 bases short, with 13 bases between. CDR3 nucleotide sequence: TGTGCCAGCAGCAAACAGGGCATAGGGGAGCTGTTTTTT. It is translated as CASSKQGIGELFF.

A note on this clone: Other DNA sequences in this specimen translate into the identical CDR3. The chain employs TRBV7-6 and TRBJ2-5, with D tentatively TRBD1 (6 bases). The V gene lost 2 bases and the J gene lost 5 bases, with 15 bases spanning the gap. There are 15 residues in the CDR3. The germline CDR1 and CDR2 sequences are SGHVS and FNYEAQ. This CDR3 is CASSLSHNQGETQYF. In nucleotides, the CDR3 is TGTGCCAGCAGCTTATCTCATAACCAGGGGGAGACCCAGTACTTC.

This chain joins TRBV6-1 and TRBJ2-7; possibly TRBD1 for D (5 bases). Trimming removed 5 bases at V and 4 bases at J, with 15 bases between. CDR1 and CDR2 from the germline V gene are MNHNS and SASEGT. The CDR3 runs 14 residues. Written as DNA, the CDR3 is TGTGCCAGCAGTTATTACCAGGGAATTTACGAGCAGTACTTC. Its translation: CASSYYQGIYEQYF.

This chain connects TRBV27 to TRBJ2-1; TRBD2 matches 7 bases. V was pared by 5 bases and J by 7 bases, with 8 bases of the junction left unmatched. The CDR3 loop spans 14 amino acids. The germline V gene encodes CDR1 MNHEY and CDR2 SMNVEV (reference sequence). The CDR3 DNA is TGTGCCAGCAGTCCATGGACTAGGGAGAATGAGCAGTTCTTC. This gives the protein CASSPWTRENEQFF.

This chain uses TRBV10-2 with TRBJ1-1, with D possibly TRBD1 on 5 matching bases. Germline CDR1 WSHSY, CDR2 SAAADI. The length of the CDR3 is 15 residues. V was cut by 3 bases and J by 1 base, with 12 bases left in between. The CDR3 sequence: CASSDGRVGNTEAFF. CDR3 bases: TGCGCCAGCAGTGACGGCAGGGTGGGGAACACTGAAGCTTTCTTT.

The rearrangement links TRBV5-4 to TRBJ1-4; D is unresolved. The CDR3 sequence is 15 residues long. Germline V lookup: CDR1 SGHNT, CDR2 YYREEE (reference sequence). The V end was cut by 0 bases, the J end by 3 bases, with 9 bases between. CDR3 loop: CASSLGGRSNEKLFF. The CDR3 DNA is TGTGCCAGCAGCTTGGGCGGGAGGTCTAATGAAAAACTGTTTTTT.

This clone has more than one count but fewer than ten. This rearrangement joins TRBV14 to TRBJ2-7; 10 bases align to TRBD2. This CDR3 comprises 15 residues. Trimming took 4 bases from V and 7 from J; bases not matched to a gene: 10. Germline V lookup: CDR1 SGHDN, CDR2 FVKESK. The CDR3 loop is CASSRLTSGTLEQYF. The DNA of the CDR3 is TGTGCCAGCAGCCGTTTAACTAGCGGGACTTTGGAGCAGTACTTC.

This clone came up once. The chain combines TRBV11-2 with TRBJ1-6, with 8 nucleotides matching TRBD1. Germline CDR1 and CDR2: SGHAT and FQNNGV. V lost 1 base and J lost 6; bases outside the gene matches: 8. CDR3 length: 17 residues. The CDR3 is CASSLVRTGTSNSPLHF. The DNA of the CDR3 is TGTGCCAGCAGCTTAGTTAGGACAGGGACTTCTAATTCACCCCTCCACTTT.